This T cell receptor beta chain was retrieved from a study of shared clonotypes between healthy human individuals (dated by TCRdb to the early 2020s). A note on the overall study: A few men and a couple of women, aged 18 to 49 years, made up the cohort. For each donor, three plates each were used for CD4 naive and CD4 memory, two plates were used for CD8 naive, and one plate was used for CD8 memory. The study deeply sequenced blood TCR repertoires of about 5 healthy adults to estimate repertoire size and the extent of clonotype sharing between individuals. To increase sequencing depth and limit assay-specific biases, TCR repertoire library preparation and sequencing were carried out by different laboratories using diverse techniques. Leukapheresis yielded between about 0.94 and 8.9 billion PBMCs per donor. On the study overall, not on this receptor specifically: Based on pairwise subsampling, the degree of clonotype sharing among donors was expected to be affected by sequencing depth. Compared with non-shared clonotypes, clonotypes shared by all four sorted-subset donors had higher generation probabilities. Only blood was sampled, and tissue TCR repertoires likely differ from those in blood. Approximately 4.8% of naive CD4, 3.5% of naive CD8, about 2.1% of memory CD4, and more than 0.35% of memory CD8 clonotypes were shared across several donors. Because the study included only a small number of donors, the genetic and exposure-history diversity represented was limited. Naive subsets generally had larger estimated clonotype richness than memory subsets. Even with the large sequencing depth, rarefaction of the sorted-subset datasets indicated that sequencing was incomplete.

On this clone: The clone's antigen remains unknown. No qualities accompany the bases; no much larger clone lies one base away.

Using the deep immunoSEQ assay, multiplex PCR amplified TCR CDR3 regions from genomic DNA. Genomic DNA extracted from each cell subset was distributed evenly over all wells of several immunoSEQ 96-well plates, and each plate served as one replicate. For sorted subsets, roughly 200 ng of genomic DNA, equivalent to 30,000 or so T cell genomes, went into each replicate PCR. Purified libraries were measured with a Qubit 3.0 fluorometer, size-checked on a Bioanalyzer 2100, and measured again with the KAPA Library Quantification kit. Every immunoSEQ 96-well plate was sequenced on a separate single-read 150-cycle Illumina NextSeq 550 flow cell. As for the original processing: Because the immunoSEQ output held only junctional sequences and lacked quality scores, the filtering could not match the filtering applied to full-length reads. To assign V/J genes and CDR3, sequences were annotated using PyIR, a Python wrapper for IgBLAST v1.9, with IMGT germline references. Reads with weak V/J assignments (E-value above 1e-6), missing CDR3, stop codons, out-of-frame junctions, or ambiguous translated residues were removed. V3J clonotypes were defined by identical inferred V gene, J gene, and CDR3 amino acid sequence. Percentage overlap between repertoires was computed as shared unique clonotypes divided by the size of the smaller repertoire. Richness of each repertoire was evaluated using RTK rarefaction, the Chao1 estimator, and Recon v2.1 estimates of unobserved clonotypes. OLGA was used to compute generation probabilities for all TCRbeta clonotypes that the gDNA method yielded from a few donors. TCRdb carries this immuneACCESS record with in-frame sequences only. Its versions omit some clonotypes, under half of them owing to an unresolved V gene in the studies checked, with the rest unexplained. V and J calls and clone size follow that table, whereas D and trimming were derived from the DNA. The sample profile shows about 2 million clones; about 95% of them were found once. 1.1% of the sample goes to the ten largest clones.

The germline V gene encodes CDR1 SEHNR and CDR2 FQNEAQ (reference sequence). From the cysteine through the phenylalanine, the CDR3 covers 13 amino acids. CDR3 DNA only is kept here, 39 bases in frame from base 1. V sheds 8 bases and J sheds 6 bases, leaving 16 bases between their ends. CD8 naive samples consisted of CD45RO-negative cells that were positively selected for CCR7, yielding a CD45RA+CCR7+ population without TemRA cells. Donors were healthy HIV-negative adults with no recently reported acute infections or vaccinations. Only Caucasian adults living in Nashville, Tennessee, USA were represented among the donors. Blood was obtained by leukapheresis, after which PBMCs were separated by Ficoll-Histopaque density gradient centrifugation and cryopreserved in liquid nitrogen vapor phase. Analytical flow cytometry was used to check the purity and quantity of each magnetically sorted T cell population. Each sorted fraction had its genomic DNA isolated and then quantified by UV absorbance on a Nanodrop 2000c.

This TCR was sampled from a man younger than 30 in good health. The chain links TRBV7-9 with TRBJ1-1; TRBD1 is a weak D gene call, 5 bases matching. Sequenced: naive CD8+ T cells sorted from blood. The sample's cell subset or site, from its label and the paper: CD45RA+CCR7+. The bases read TGTGCCAGCGGCGGGGTAGGGGACGCTGAAGCTTTCTTT. Translation gives CASGGVGDAEAFF.